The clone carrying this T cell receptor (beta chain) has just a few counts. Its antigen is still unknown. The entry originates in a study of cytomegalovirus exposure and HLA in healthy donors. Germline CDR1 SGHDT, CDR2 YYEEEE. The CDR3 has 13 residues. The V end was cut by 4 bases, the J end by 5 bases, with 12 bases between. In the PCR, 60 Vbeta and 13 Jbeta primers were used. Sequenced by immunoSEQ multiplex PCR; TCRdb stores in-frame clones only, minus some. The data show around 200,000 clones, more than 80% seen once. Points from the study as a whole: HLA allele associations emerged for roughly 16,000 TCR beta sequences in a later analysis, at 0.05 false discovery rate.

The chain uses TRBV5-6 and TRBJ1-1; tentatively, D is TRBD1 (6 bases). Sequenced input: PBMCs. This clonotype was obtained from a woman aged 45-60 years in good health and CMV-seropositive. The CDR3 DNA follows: TGTGCCAGCAGCGCCGATCAGGGGACTGAAGCTTTCTTT. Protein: CASSADQGTEAFF.